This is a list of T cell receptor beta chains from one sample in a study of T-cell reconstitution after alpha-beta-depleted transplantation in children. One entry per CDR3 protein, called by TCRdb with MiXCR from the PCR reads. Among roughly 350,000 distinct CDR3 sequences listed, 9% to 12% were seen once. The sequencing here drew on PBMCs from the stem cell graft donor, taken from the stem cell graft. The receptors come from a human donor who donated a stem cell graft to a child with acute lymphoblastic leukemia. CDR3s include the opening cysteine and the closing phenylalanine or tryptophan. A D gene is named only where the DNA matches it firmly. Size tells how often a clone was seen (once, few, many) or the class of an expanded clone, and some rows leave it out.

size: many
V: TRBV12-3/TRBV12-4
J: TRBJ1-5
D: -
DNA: TGTGCCAGCAGTTTATCTGGTCAGCCCCAGCATTTT
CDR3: CASSLSGQPQHF

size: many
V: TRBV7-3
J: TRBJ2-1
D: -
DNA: TGTGCCAGCAGCTTAATAGTCCGGGCGCCTAGCTCCTACAATGAGCAGTTCTTC
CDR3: CASSLIVRAPSSYNEQFF

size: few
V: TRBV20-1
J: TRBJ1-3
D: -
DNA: TGCAGTGCCCGTACCCCCAACGGAAACACCATATATTTT
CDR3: CSARTPNGNTIYF

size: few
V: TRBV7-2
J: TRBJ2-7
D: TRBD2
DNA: TGTGCCAGCAGCTCCCACCGGACTAGCGGCTCCTACGAGCAGTACTTC
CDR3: CASSSHRTSGSYEQYF

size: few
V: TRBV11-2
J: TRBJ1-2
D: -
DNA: TGTGCCAGCTTCAACACGGGGGGCGGCTCCCGTGGCTACACCTTC
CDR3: CASFNTGGGSRGYTF

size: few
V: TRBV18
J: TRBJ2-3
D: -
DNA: TGTGCCAGCTCAGCCCCCAGGGGAGCTCGCACAGATACGCAGTATTTT
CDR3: CASSAPRGARTDTQYF

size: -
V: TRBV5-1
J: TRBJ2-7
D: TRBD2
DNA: TGCGCCAGCAGCCAGGGGACTAGCGATAACGAGCAGTACTTC
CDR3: CASSQGTSDNEQYF

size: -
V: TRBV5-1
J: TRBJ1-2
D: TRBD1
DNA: TGCGCCAGCAGCTCGGGACAGTGCTTGAACGACTATGGCTACACCTTC
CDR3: CASSSGQCLNDYGYTF

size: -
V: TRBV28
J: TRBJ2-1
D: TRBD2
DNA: TGTGCCACCCTAACCCCTGGTGTCGCGGGAGGGCCATCGATGAGTGAGCAGTTCTTC
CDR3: CATLTPGVAGGPSMSEQFF

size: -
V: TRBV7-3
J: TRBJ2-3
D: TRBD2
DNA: TGTGCCAGCAGCTTAACGCCAGCCGGGACTAGCGGATTGGGAGATACGCAGTATTTT
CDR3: CASSLTPAGTSGLGDTQYF

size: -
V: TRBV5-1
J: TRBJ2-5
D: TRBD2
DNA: TGCGCCAGCAGCAGATCGGGGGGGCGCGGGGAGACCCAGTACTTC
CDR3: CASSRSGGRGETQYF

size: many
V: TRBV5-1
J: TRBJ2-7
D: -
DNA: TGCGCCAGCAGCTTGGAGACAGACTACGAGCAGTACTTC
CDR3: CASSLETDYEQYF

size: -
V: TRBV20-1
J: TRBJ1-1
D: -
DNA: TGCAGTGCCTCCTTCCATAGAGGGAACACTGAAGCTTTCTTT
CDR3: CSASFHRGNTEAFF

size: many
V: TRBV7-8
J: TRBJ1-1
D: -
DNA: TGTGCCAGCAGCTTCTTCGCCGGGAACACTGAAGCTTTCTTT
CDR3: CASSFFAGNTEAFF

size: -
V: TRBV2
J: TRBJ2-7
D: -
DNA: TGTGCCAGCAGGCCCTTTTTAGGCCCCCGGGAGAGGGTCTACGAGCAGTACTTC
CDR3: CASRPFLGPRERVYEQYF

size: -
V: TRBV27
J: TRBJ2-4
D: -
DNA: TGTGCCAGCAGCTTAACTGGGGAGAACAGTCAGTACTTC
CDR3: CASSLTGENSQYF

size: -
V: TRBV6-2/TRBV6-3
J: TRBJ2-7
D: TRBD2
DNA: TGTGCCAGCAGTTACAAGACTAGCGGGTCGCTAGAGCAGTACTTC
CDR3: CASSYKTSGSLEQYF

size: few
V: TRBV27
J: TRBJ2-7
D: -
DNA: TGTGCCAGCAGTTCCCCTAATGGTGGGAGTGGTGAGCAGTACTTC
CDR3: CASSSPNGGSGEQYF

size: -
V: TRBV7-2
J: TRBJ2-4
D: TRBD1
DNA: TGTGCCAGCAGTACAACAGGGGACCTAGCCAAAAACATTCAGTACTTC
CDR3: CASSTTGDLAKNIQYF

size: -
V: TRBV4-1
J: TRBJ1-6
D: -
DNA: TGCGCCAGCAGCCAACTCAGAGGGTTCTCACCCCTCCACTTT
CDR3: CASSQLRGFSPLHF

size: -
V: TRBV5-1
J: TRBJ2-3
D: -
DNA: TGCGCCAGCAGCTTGGGAGTCAGGGACACAGATACGCAGTATTTT
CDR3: CASSLGVRDTDTQYF

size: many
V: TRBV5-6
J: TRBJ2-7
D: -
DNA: TGTGCCAGCAGCTTACTTTCACCTTACTACGAGCAGTACTTC
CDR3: CASSLLSPYYEQYF

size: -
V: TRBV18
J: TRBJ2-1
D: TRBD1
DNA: TGTGCCAGCTCACCACCGGGACAGGGCGTCCACAATGAGCAGTTCTTC
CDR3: CASSPPGQGVHNEQFF

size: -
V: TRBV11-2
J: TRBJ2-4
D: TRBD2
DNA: TGTGCCAGCAGCTTAGGAATGTATAGCGGGAGGAGCAAAAACATTCAGTACTTC
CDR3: CASSLGMYSGRSKNIQYF

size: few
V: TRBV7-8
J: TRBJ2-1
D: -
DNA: TGTGCCAGCAGCTTCCGGACAGAATACAATGAGCAGTTCTTC
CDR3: CASSFRTEYNEQFF

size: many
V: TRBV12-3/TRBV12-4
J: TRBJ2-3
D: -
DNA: TGTGCCAGCAGTCCCGATATAACTGCTCCACGCACAGATACGCAGTATTTT
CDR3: CASSPDITAPRTDTQYF

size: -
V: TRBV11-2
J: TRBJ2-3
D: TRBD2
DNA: TGTGCCAGCAGCTTAGATGGCCTAGCGGGAGGGTCCCCTAACACAGATACGCAGTATTTT
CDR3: CASSLDGLAGGSPNTDTQYF

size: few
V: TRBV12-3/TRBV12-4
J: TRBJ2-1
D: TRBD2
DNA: TGTGCCAGCGATTTTAAGGGCCTAGCGGGAGGCCCCATCTCCTACAATGAGCAGTTCTTC
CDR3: CASDFKGLAGGPISYNEQFF

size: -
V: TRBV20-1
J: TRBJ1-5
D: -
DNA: TGCAGTGCTAGAGTTCAGGTTTATAGCAATCAGCCCCAGCATTTT
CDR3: CSARVQVYSNQPQHF

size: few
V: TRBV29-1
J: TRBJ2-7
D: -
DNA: TGCAGCGCCGGGACAAGTAACTCCTACGAGCAGTACTTC
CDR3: CSAGTSNSYEQYF

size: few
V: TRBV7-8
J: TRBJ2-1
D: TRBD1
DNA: TGTGCCAGCAGCTTTTACAGGGGGCTGAGGAATGAGCAGTTCTTC
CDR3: CASSFYRGLRNEQFF

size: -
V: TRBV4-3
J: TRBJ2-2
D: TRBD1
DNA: TGCGCCAGCAGCCATATCGGACAGGGGGCCGGGGAGCTGTTTTTT
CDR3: CASSHIGQGAGELFF

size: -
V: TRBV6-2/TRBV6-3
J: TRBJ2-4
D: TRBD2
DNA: TGTGCCAGCAGTTACCTCTCCGGGACTAGCGGGAGGATACTAGCCAAAAACATTCAGTACTTC
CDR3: CASSYLSGTSGRILAKNIQYF

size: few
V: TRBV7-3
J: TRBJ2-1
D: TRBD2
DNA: TGTGCCAGCAGCCCGGGGACTAGCGGGCGAAGGGGGAATGAGCAGTTCTTC
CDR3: CASSPGTSGRRGNEQFF

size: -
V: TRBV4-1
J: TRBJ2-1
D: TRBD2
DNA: TGCGCCAGCAGCCAAGCAGCGCTAGCGGATAGGCAGTTCTTC
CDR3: CASSQAALADRQFF

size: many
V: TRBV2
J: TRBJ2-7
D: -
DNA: TGTGCCAGCGTTTTAAGGACTACCCCCTACGAGCAGTACTTC
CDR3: CASVLRTTPYEQYF

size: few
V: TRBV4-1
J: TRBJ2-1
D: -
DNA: TGCGCCAGCAGCCAAGGGTACGGCGGCTCCTACAATGAGCAGTTCTTC
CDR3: CASSQGYGGSYNEQFF

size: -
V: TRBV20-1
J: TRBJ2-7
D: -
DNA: TGCAGTGCCCCCAGACTTGATAGGAGCTCCTACGAGCAGTACTTC
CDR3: CSAPRLDRSSYEQYF

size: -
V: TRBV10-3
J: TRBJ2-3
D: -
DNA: TGTGCCATCAGTGATTTTGACCCGGGCGCGCCCAACACAGATACGCAGTATTTT
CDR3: CAISDFDPGAPNTDTQYF

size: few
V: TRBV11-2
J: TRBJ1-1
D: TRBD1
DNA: TGTGCCAGCAGCTTAGTGGTAGGGGGCGCAGGAGGGGGCACTGAAGCTTTCTTT
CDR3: CASSLVVGGAGGGTEAFF

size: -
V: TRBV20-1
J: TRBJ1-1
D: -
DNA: TGCAGTGCTAGCAGGGGCGCCCCGGACACTGAAGCTTTCTTT
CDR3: CSASRGAPDTEAFF

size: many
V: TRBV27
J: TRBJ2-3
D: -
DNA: TGTGCCAGCAGTTTACTAGGGTGGACACTTAGCACAGATACGCAGTATTTT
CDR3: CASSLLGWTLSTDTQYF

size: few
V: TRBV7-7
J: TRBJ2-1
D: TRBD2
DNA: TGTGCTAGCAGCTTAGCGACTAGCAATTTCGCGGGGGAGCAGTTCTTC
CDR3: CASSLATSNFAGEQFF

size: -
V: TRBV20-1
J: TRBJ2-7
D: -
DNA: TGCAGTGCTAGAGGGGGCCCTAGCGTTTCCTACGAGCAGTACTTC
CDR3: CSARGGPSVSYEQYF

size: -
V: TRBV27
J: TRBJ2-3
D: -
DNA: TGTGCCAGCAGTTTATTAGGGCATGCGAAAGATACGCAGTATTTT
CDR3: CASSLLGHAKDTQYF

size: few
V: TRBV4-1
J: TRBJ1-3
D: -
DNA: TGCGCCAGCAGCCAAGGTACAGGGCAAAACACCATATATTTT
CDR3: CASSQGTGQNTIYF

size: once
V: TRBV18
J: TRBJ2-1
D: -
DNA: TGTGCCAGCTCCCCTGCCGCGGGTGGTTCGAATGAGCAGTTCTTC
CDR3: CASSPAAGGSNEQFF

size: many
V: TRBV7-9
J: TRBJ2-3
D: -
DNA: TGTGCCAGCAGCTTCCCGGGGGCGGATACGCAGTATTTT
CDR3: CASSFPGADTQYF

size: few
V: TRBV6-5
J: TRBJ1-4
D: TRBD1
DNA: TGTGCCAGCAGTTACGGGACAGGGGTCAGTGAAAAACTGTTTTTT
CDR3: CASSYGTGVSEKLFF

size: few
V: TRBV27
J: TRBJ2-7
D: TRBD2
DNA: TGTGCCAGCCGGGGACTAGCGGAGAGCTCCTACGAGCAGTACTTC
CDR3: CASRGLAESSYEQYF

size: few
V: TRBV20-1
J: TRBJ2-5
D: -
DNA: TGCAGTGCTTATGGACTGCTACAAGAGACCCAGTACTTC
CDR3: CSAYGLLQETQYF

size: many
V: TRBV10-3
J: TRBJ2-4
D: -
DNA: TGTGCCATCAGTGAGTCCCGGGACGAAGGGAACAAAAACATTCAGTACTTC
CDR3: CAISESRDEGNKNIQYF

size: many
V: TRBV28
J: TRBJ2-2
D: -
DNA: TGTGCCAGCAGCATTACTGGACGGACCGGGGAGCTGTTTTTT
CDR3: CASSITGRTGELFF

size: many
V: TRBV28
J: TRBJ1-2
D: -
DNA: TGTGCCAGCAGGACAGGAAACTATGGCTACACCTTC
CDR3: CASRTGNYGYTF

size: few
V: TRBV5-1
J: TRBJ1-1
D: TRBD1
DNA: TGCGCCAGCAGCTTGGCCGGGACAGGGCTGAACACTGAAGCTTTCTTT
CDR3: CASSLAGTGLNTEAFF